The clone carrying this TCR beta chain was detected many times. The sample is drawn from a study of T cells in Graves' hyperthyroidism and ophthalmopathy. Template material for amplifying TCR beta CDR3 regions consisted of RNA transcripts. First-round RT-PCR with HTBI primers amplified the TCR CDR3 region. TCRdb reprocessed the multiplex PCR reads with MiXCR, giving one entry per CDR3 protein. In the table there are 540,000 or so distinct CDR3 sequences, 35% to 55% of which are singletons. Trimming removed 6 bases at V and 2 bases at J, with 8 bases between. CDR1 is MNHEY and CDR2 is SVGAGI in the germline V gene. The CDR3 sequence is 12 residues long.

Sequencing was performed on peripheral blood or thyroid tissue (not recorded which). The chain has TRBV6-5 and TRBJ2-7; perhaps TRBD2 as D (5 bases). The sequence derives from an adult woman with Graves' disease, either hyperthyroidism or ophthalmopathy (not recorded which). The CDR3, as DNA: TGTGCCAGCAGCCCGGGAACCTACGAGCAGTACTTC. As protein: CASSPGTYEQYF.